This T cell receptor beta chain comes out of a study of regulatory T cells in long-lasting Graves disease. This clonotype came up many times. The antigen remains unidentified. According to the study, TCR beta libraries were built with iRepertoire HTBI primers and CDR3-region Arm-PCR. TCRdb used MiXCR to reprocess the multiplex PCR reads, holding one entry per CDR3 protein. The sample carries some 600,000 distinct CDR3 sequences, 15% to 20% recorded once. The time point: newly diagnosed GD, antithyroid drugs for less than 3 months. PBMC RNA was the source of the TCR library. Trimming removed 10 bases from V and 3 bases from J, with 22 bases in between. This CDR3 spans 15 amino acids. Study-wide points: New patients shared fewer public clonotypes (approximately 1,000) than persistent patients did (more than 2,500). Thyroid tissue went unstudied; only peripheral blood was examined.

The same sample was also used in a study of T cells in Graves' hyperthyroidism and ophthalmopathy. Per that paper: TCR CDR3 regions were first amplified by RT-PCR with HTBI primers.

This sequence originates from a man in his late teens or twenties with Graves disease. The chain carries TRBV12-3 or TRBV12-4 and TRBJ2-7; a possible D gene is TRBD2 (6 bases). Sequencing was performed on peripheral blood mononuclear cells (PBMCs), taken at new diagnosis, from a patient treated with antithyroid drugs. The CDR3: CATGRRGYLGYEQYF. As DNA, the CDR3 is TGTGCCACCGGTCGTCGGGGGTACCTGGGCTACGAGCAGTACTTC.